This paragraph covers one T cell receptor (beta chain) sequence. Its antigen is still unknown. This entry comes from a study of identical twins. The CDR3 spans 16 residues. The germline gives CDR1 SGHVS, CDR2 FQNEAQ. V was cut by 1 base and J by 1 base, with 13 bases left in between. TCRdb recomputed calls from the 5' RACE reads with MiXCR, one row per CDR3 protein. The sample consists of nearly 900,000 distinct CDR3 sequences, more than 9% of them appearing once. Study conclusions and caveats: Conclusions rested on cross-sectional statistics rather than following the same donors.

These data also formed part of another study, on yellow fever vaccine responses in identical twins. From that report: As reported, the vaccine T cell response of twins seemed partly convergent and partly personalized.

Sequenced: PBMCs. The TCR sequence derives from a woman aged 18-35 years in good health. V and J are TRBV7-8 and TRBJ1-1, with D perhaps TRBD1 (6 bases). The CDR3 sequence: CASSLGGARGNTEAFF. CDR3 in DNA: TGTGCCAGCAGCTTAGGAGGGGCCAGGGGGAACACTGAAGCTTTCTTT.